Listed below are T cell receptor beta chains from one sample, sequenced in a study of CD8+CD57+ T cells in acquired aplastic anemia. A single record per CDR3 protein comes from TCRdb applying MiXCR to the reads. The sample records under 200,000 distinct CDR3 sequences, just under 45% being singletons. The sequencing sample was made of sorted CD4+, CD8+, or CD8+CD57+ T cells (not recorded which) from PBMCs. These receptors all stem from a human donor in good health. CDR3s include the opening cysteine and the closing phenylalanine or tryptophan. D genes are given only for firm matches. Part of the rows lack a size; the others show once, few, many or a class for expanded clones.

NA,TRBJ2-7,TRBV29-1,TRBD1,TGCAGCGTTGACCTGACAGGGGGCCTGCTTGAGCAGTACTTC,CSVDLTGGLLEQYF
NA,TRBJ2-4,TRBV25-1,TRBD2,TGTGCCAGCAGTGTAAGGCTAGCGGGAGGGGGGACCAAAAACATTCAGTACTTC,CASSVRLAGGGTKNIQYF
many,TRBJ1-2,TRBV7-2,NA,TGTGCCAGCAGCTTAACTCAGGCCAACTATGGCTACACCTTC,CASSLTQANYGYTF
NA,TRBJ1-6,TRBV18,NA,TGTGCCAGCTCACCATTGTCGGCAGGAGATAATTCACCCCTCCACTTT,CASSPLSAGDNSPLHF
many,TRBJ2-7,TRBV2,NA,TGTGCCAGCACCCGGACAGATAGCTCCTACGAGCAGTACTTC,CASTRTDSSYEQYF
NA,TRBJ1-2,TRBV5-6,TRBD1,TGTGCCAGCAGCTCCAGGGACAGGGGACGCTTCTATGGCTACACCTTC,CASSSRDRGRFYGYTF
few,TRBJ2-3,TRBV15,NA,TGTGCCACCAGCAGAGAGTCTCGGCAGACAGATACGCAGTATTTT,CATSRESRQTDTQYF
once,TRBJ2-3,TRBV10-1,NA,TGCGCCAGCAGTGTCGCAATTAGCACAGATACGCAGTATTTT,CASSVAISTDTQYF
many,TRBJ1-6,TRBV7-2,NA,TGTGCCAGCAGCTCAGGGGCATCGTCGGGATCACCCCTCCACTTT,CASSSGASSGSPLHF
NA,TRBJ2-7,TRBV2,NA,TGTGCCAGCGCGTCACAGGGGAGGGTGGACGAGCAGTACTTC,CASASQGRVDEQYF
NA,TRBJ2-5,TRBV3-1,TRBD2,TGTGCCAGCAGCCAAGAAGTAGCGGGGTGGGAGACCCAGTACTTC,CASSQEVAGWETQYF
many,TRBJ2-7,TRBV20-1,TRBD2,TGCAGTGCTAGAGAGGGCCCTCCTCTAGCGGTTGAACCCTACGAGCAGTACTTC,CSAREGPPLAVEPYEQYF
NA,TRBJ2-5,TRBV20-1,NA,TGCAGTGTTCTAAATAGCAGAGAGACCCAGTACTTC,CSVLNSRETQYF
many,TRBJ2-1,TRBV7-2,TRBD2,TGTGCCAGCAGCTTAGCCGCGGGACTAGCCTACAATGAGCAGTTCTTC,CASSLAAGLAYNEQFF
NA,TRBJ1-1,TRBV29-1,TRBD1,TGCAGCGTTACAGGGGCGGTAGGGGGTACTGAAGCTTTCTTT,CSVTGAVGGTEAFF
many,TRBJ2-7,TRBV10-3,TRBD2,TGTGCCATCAGTGGAGTTAGCGGGAAGGACCCCTACGAGCAGTACTTC,CAISGVSGKDPYEQYF
NA,TRBJ1-4,TRBV10-3,NA,TGTGCCATCAGTGAGTCAGTAGGTCAGAATGAAAAACTGTTTTTT,CAISESVGQNEKLFF
once,TRBJ2-7,TRBV6-1,NA,TGTGCCAGCAGCAGGGTATACGAGCAGTACTTC,CASSRVYEQYF
many,TRBJ2-7,TRBV12-3/TRBV12-4,TRBD1,TGTGCCAGCAGGGGACAGGGTAAAATTAGCGAGCAGTACTTC,CASRGQGKISEQYF
NA,TRBJ1-2,TRBV4-2,NA,TGTGCCAGCAGCCAAGATCGAGGGGTTGGTATTTATGGCTACACCTTC,CASSQDRGVGIYGYTF
NA,TRBJ2-5,TRBV7-9,TRBD2,TGTGCCAGCAGCGCGGAGTTACTAGCGGGAGGAGAGACCCAGTACTTC,CASSAELLAGGETQYF
few,TRBJ2-7,TRBV5-1,NA,TGCGCCAGCAGCTGGGGCCTGGAGCAGTACTTC,CASSWGLEQYF
many,TRBJ2-1,TRBV20-1,TRBD2,TGCAGTCCGTCCGGGACTAGCGGGAGGGCCGCCTACAATGAGCAGTTCTTC,CSPSGTSGRAAYNEQFF
once,TRBJ2-7,TRBV7-9,NA,TGTGCCAGCGTAGACAACTCCTACGAGCAGTACTTC,CASVDNSYEQYF
once,TRBJ1-1,TRBV20-1,NA,TGCAGCCCCCATCGGGAGGCGGACACTGAAGCTTTCTTT,CSPHREADTEAFF
many,TRBJ2-3,TRBV7-2,NA,TGTGCCAGCAGCCCATCCCCCGGTACGCAGTATTTT,CASSPSPGTQYF
once,TRBJ2-3,TRBV10-3,TRBD2,TGTGCCATCAGTGGTGCCCATTCACTAGCGGGAGGCACAGATACGCAGTATTTT,CAISGAHSLAGGTDTQYF
many,TRBJ2-2,TRBV7-3,NA,TGTGCCAGCAGCTCCCCGGCAGGATCGAACACCGGGGAGCTGTTTTTT,CASSSPAGSNTGELFF
NA,TRBJ1-5,TRBV2,NA,TGTGCCAGCAGTGTGGGGACCCCCCTCTCCAATCAGCCCCAGCATTTT,CASSVGTPLSNQPQHF
NA,TRBJ2-1,TRBV6-1,TRBD2,TGTGCCAGCACCATACGGACCGGGGGGGATGAGCAGTTCTTC,CASTIRTGGDEQFF
many,TRBJ2-1,TRBV7-2,TRBD2,TGTGCCAGCAGCCTTCGGACTAGCGGGGGGCCGTACAATGAGCAGTTCTTC,CASSLRTSGGPYNEQFF
many,TRBJ2-7,TRBV12-3/TRBV12-4,NA,TGTGCCAGCAGTTCCCCTCAGGTGAGGCTCGGGGTCTACGAGCAGTACTTC,CASSSPQVRLGVYEQYF
few,TRBJ2-6,TRBV20-1,NA,TGCAGTGCTAACCCGGTTGGGGCCAACGTCCTGACTTTC,CSANPVGANVLTF
once,TRBJ1-1,TRBV19,NA,TGTGCCAGTACCGTCAGTGCCGCCGACACTGAAGCTTTCTTT,CASTVSAADTEAFF
many,TRBJ2-3,TRBV19,TRBD2,TGTGCCAGTAGTATAACCGTGCGTAGCGGGGGAACAGATACGCAGTATTTT,CASSITVRSGGTDTQYF
many,TRBJ2-7,TRBV5-1,NA,TGCGCCAGCAGCCTCTCTGGGGGTTCCTACGAGCAGTACTTC,CASSLSGGSYEQYF
few,TRBJ1-5,TRBV27,NA,TGTGCCAGCAGGGATAACGGCTATAGCAATCAGCCCCAGCATTTT,CASRDNGYSNQPQHF
few,TRBJ2-1,TRBV7-3,NA,TGTGCCAGCAGCTTAGGCGGGATCGCCCTATACAATGAGCAGTTCTTC,CASSLGGIALYNEQFF
NA,TRBJ2-5,TRBV10-3,NA,TGTGCCATCAGTGAGGGAAGGGGGACTCAAGAGACCCAGTACTTC,CAISEGRGTQETQYF
many,TRBJ2-1,TRBV7-2,TRBD2,TGTGCCAGCAGGGGACTAGCGGGAGGGGTCTCCTACAATGAGCAGTTCTTC,CASRGLAGGVSYNEQFF
NA,TRBJ1-2,TRBV19,TRBD1,TGTGCCAGTAGTTCGCGGACAGGGGGCACCTATGGCTACACCTTC,CASSSRTGGTYGYTF
NA,TRBJ1-5,TRBV3-1,NA,TGTGCCAGCAGCCCCTGGGGCGGGGATCAGCCCCAGCATTTT,CASSPWGGDQPQHF
NA,TRBJ1-5,TRBV15,NA,TGTGCCACCTCGCGAGTTGGGACCATTTATAGCAATCAGCCCCAGCATTTT,CATSRVGTIYSNQPQHF
NA,TRBJ2-5,TRBV29-1,TRBD2,TGCAGCGCGACGCTAGCGGGCCGTGACCAAGAGACCCAGTACTTC,CSATLAGRDQETQYF